The table lists the clone carrying this T cell receptor beta chain with a few counts. These data are taken from a study of TIL therapy for anti-PD-1-resistant metastatic lung cancer. The ends lost 5 bases at V and 1 base at J; junction bases unmatched: 2. CDR1 and CDR2 (germline): SGHTA, FQGTGA. This CDR3 is built from 14 residues. The libraries were made with immunoSEQ v3. Each library reached about 2 million read pairs, or roughly 5-6.5 million at deep level. TCRdb's table, derived via immunoSEQ multiplex PCR, lists solely in-frame clones and lacks some. The data show some 60,000 clones, with approximately 69% seen just once and about 6.3% held by the top ten. Specified time point: pre-treatment sample, taken before nivolumab and TIL therapy. Adults with stage 4 NSCLC were enrolled in a phase I trial.

The specimen was blood, collected at baseline. The source is a person aged 25-80 years with non-small cell lung cancer. The rearrangement uses TRBV7-3 and TRBJ1-1; 9 bases fit TRBD1. This CDR3 is CASSPGQGNTEAFF. CDR3 in DNA: TGTGCCAGCAGCCCGGGACAGGGGAACACTGAAGCTTTCTTT.